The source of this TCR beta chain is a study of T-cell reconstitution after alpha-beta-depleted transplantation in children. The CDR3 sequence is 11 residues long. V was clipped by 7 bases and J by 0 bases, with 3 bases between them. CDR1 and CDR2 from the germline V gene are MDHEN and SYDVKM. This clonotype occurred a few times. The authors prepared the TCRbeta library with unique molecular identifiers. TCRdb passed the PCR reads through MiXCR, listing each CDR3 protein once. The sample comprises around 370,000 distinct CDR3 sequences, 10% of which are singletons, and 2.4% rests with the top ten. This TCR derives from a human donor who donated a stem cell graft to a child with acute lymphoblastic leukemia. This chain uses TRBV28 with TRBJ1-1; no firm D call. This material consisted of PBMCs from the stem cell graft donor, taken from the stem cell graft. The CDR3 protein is CASTVNTEAFF. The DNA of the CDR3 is TGTGCCAGCACGGTGAACACTGAAGCTTTCTTT.